The 29 T cell receptor beta chains given below trace back to one sample, sequenced in a study of blood T cell repertoires in COVID-19. Repertoires were generated with immunoSEQ multiplex PCR, while TCRdb's copy carries only in-frame clones and drops some. The sample has some 110,000 clones, approximately 83% seen once. The sequenced sample consisted of peripheral blood. Receptor source: a man in his forties or fifties with acute or convalescent COVID-19.

The chain uses TRBV6-5 and TRBJ2-3, with 8 nucleotides matching TRBD1. Germline V gene sequence: CDR1 MNHEY, CDR2 SVGAGI. V gave up 1 base and J gave up 2 bases; unmatched junction bases: 5. The CDR3 contains 16 residues. The CDR3 loop reads CASSYYRQGPTDTQYF. CDR3 in DNA: TGTGCCAGCAGTTACTACCGACAGGGGCCCACAGATACGCAGTATTTT.

The chain is built from TRBV4-1 and TRBJ1-1; 7 nucleotides align to TRBD1. The germline V gene has CDR1 MGHRA and CDR2 YSYEKL. CDR3 length: 15 amino acids. V was pared by 5 bases and J by 3 bases, with 9 bases of the junction left unmatched. The CDR3 loop reads CASSWRGLGYTEAFF. CDR3 DNA sequence: TGCGCCAGCAGCTGGAGGGGGCTCGGGTACACTGAAGCTTTCTTT.

This clone was seen just once. The gene calls are TRBV2 and TRBJ2-2; the match to TRBD1 covers 10 bases. J lost 4 bases, V lost 5 bases, and 4 bases had no gene match. The CDR3 extends over 15 amino acids. Germline CDR1 is SNHLY and CDR2 is FYNNEI. CDR3 sequence (DNA): TGTGCCAGCAGTCCGAGGACAGGGGGCACCGGGGAGCTGTTTTTT. Encoded protein: CASSPRTGGTGELFF.

The chain has TRBV19 and TRBJ2-7; 12 nucleotides line up with TRBD2. The germline V gene has CDR1 LNHDA and CDR2 SQIVND (reference sequence). The J segment lost 4 bases and the V segment lost 5 bases, leaving 6 bases of the junction unmatched. There are 15 residues in the CDR3. This chain's CDR3 is CASSPRTSGKYEQYF. The CDR3 DNA is TGTGCCAGTAGTCCGCGGACTAGCGGGAAATACGAGCAGTACTTC. Based on the CDR3 plus reference TRBV19 and TRBJ2-7, the full variable domain is DGGITQSPKYLFRKEGQNVTLSCEQNLNHDAMYWYRQDPGQGLRLIYYSQIVNDFQKGDIAEGYSVSREKKESFPLTVTSAQKNPTAFYLCASSPRTSGKYEQYFGPGTRLTVT.

The chain couples TRBV5-1 to TRBJ1-1, with a weak D call TRBD1 (5 bases). The germline V and J ends were trimmed by 2 bases and 4 bases, with 18 bases remaining between them. Germline lookup yields CDR1 SGHRS and CDR2 YFSETQ. The CDR3 covers 16 residues. CDR3 coding DNA: TGCGCCAGCAGCTTTGGGGGGAGGGAGCGTGTCACTGAAGCTTTCTTT. It translates to CASSFGGRERVTEAFF.

V usage is TRBV3-1 (or the pseudogene TRBV3-2) and J usage is TRBJ2-7; a weak D match, TRBD2 (6 bases). The CDR3 totals 15 residues. V lost 5 bases to trimming and J lost 0 bases, with 14 bases between them. Per the germline V gene, CDR1 is LGHDT and CDR2 is YNNKEL (reference sequence). This CDR3 is CASSTGLGSSYEQYF. The CDR3 DNA reads as TGTGCCAGCAGCACGGGACTGGGTAGCTCCTACGAGCAGTACTTC.

This clone turned up a few times. The genes are TRBV4-1 and TRBJ1-6, with D maybe TRBD1 (5 bases). Germline lookup yields CDR1 MGHRA and CDR2 YSYEKL. The CDR3 loop spans 12 amino acids. The germline V and J ends were trimmed by 3 bases and 11 bases, with 8 bases remaining between them. In DNA, the CDR3 is TGCGCCAGCAGCCATAGGGGCCCACCCCTCCACTTT. Encoded protein: CASSHRGPPLHF.

The chain carries TRBV6-5 and TRBJ2-5; the match to TRBD1 covers 12 bases. V shed 6 bases, J shed 4 bases, and the junction held 0 bases outside the gene matches. The CDR3 has 13 amino acids. Germline loops: CDR1 MNHEY, CDR2 SVGAGI. CDR3 residues: CASRGQGAETQYF. CDR3 DNA: TGTGCCAGCAGGGGACAGGGGGCAGAGACCCAGTACTTC.

The chain is built from TRBV12-3 or TRBV12-4 and TRBJ2-1; 7 nucleotides agree with TRBD2. The junction had 7 bases not matched to a gene; V was cut back by 2 bases and J by 12 bases. The CDR3 contains 13 residues. CDR3 coding DNA: TGTGCCAGCAGTTTAAGCGCGGGAGCATTGCAGTTCTTC. It yields the protein CASSLSAGALQFF.

The chain uses TRBV11-2 and TRBJ1-3; TRBD1 agrees at 8 bases. Germline CDR1 SGHAT, CDR2 FQNNGV. CDR3 length equals 16 residues. V was pared by 5 bases and J by 5 bases, with 11 bases of the junction left unmatched. The CDR3 coding sequence is TGTGCCAGCAGCCCAAGGACAGGGATTCTTCGAAACACCATATATTTT. It translates to CASSPRTGILRNTIYF.

In this sample, this clone turned up a few times. This chain links TRBV13 with TRBJ1-4, with 7 bases fitting TRBD1. V lost 4 bases, J lost 8 bases, and 7 bases stayed unmatched. The CDR3 runs to 14 residues. Germline V gene data show CDR1 as PRHDT and CDR2 as FYEKMQ (reference sequence). The CDR3 here is CASSSRQGREKLFF. CDR3 in DNA: TGTGCCAGCAGCTCCCGACAGGGACGAGAAAAACTGTTTTTT.

This CDR3 is CASSSIGTSVFETQYF. CDR3 sequence (DNA): TGTGCCAGCAGCTCGATCGGGACTAGTGTTTTCGAGACCCAGTACTTC. The V call is TRBV7-8, the J call TRBJ2-5; 8 bases fit TRBD2. Germline assignment: CDR1 SGHVS and CDR2 FQNEAQ. This CDR3 is 16 amino acids long. V shed 4 bases, J shed 5 bases, and the junction held 12 bases outside the gene matches.

This sequence joins TRBV6-5 and TRBJ2-5; 10 nucleotides agree with TRBD2. In germline, CDR1 is MNHEY, CDR2 SVGAGI. The CDR3 runs to 15 residues. J gave up 6 bases and V 4 bases, and 8 bases lay outside the gene matches. CDR3 nucleotides: TGTGCCAGCAGTTCGCCGAAAGCGGGAGGGAAGACCCAGTACTTC. Its translation: CASSSPKAGGKTQYF.

The CDR3 region has the DNA TGCGCCAGCAGCCCTGGACAGAGGGAGACCCAGTACTTC. Translating gives CASSPGQRETQYF. The V gene is TRBV5-1, the J gene TRBJ2-5, with D perhaps TRBD1 (6 bases). Trimming took 4 bases from V and 5 from J, leaving 12 bases between them. The CDR3 sequence is 13 residues long. Germline lookup yields CDR1 SGHRS and CDR2 YFSETQ.

This sequence joins TRBV27 and TRBJ1-1; tentative D call: TRBD1 (6 bases). CDR1 and CDR2 from the germline V gene are MNHEY and SMNVEV (reference sequence). The CDR3 is made up of 16 amino acids. Trimming took 3 bases from V and 0 from J, leaving 14 bases between them. Written as DNA, the CDR3 is TGTGCCAGCAGTTTGCAGGGGCGAATGATGAACACTGAAGCTTTCTTT. Amino acids: CASSLQGRMMNTEAFF.

The rearrangement uses TRBV13 and TRBJ2-4; the D gene is possibly TRBD1 (5 bases). The ends were cut back, 8 bases at V and 1 base at J, with 9 bases in the middle. Germline V lookup: CDR1 PRHDT, CDR2 FYEKMQ (reference sequence). The CDR3 covers 13 residues. The CDR3 reads CASSRVAKNIQYF. For the CDR3, the DNA is TGTGCCAGCTCCAGGGTTGCCAAAAACATTCAGTACTTC.

The V call is TRBV21-1, the J call TRBJ1-4; no DNA check was done on the table's D call, TRBD1. TRBV21-1 represents a pseudogene. This CDR3 contains 15 residues. The CDR3 nucleotides are TGTGCCAGCATCGAAGTGGGACAGGGAGAGGAAAAACTGTTTTTT. It translates to CASIEVGQGEEKLFF.

CDR3 DNA sequence: TGTGCCAGCAGTTTACGCGGGGTTAATGAAAAACTGTTTTTT. It specifies CASSLRGVNEKLFF. The chain combines TRBV28 with TRBJ1-4, with D unresolved. The germline V gene has CDR1 MDHEN and CDR2 SYDVKM. The CDR3 extends over 14 amino acids. Trimming left V 2 bases short and J 4 bases short, with 8 bases between.

The genes are TRBV4-2 and TRBJ1-2; 10 nucleotides match TRBD1. Germline values: CDR1 LGHNA, CDR2 YNFKEQ. With V trimmed by 0 bases and J by 7 bases, 5 bases remained unmatched. The CDR3 runs to 15 residues. In nucleotides, the CDR3 is TGTGCCAGCAGCCAAGAGTTCGGGACAGGGGCTGGCTACACCTTC. Translation gives CASSQEFGTGAGYTF.

The chain uses TRBV2 and TRBJ1-4; D remains unclear. Germline V CDR1 and CDR2: SNHLY, FYNNEI. V was cut by 8 bases and J by 5 bases, with 12 bases left in between. This CDR3 is built from 13 residues. The CDR3 bases are TGTGCCAGCCTGCAGTACGGGAATGAAAAACTGTTTTTT. Translating gives CASLQYGNEKLFF. The full variable domain, in which reference TRBV2 and TRBJ1-4 provide the parts outside the CDR3, is EPEVTQTPSHQVTQMGQEVILRCVPISNHLYFYWYRQILGQKVEFLVSFYNNEISEKSEIFDDQFSVERPDGSNFTLKIRSTKLEDSAMYFCASLQYGNEKLFFGSGTQLSVL.

The chain employs TRBV15 and TRBJ1-4, with a tentative D call TRBD1 (5 bases). Germline V gene data show CDR1 as LNHNV and CDR2 as YYDKDF (reference sequence). V dropped 0 bases and J dropped 3 bases, with 14 bases sitting between them. The CDR3 has 17 residues. The CDR3 spells CATSRDLGAGANEKLFF. The CDR3 DNA follows: TGTGCCACCAGCAGAGATTTAGGGGCTGGGGCTAATGAAAAACTGTTTTTT.

This chain uses TRBV4-1 with TRBJ1-1, with D possibly matching TRBD1 (5 bases). Germline lookup yields CDR1 MGHRA and CDR2 YSYEKL. Trimming took off 5 bases at V and 0 bases at J, with 16 bases between the two ends. The CDR3 runs 16 residues. CDR3: CASSGGVGVMNTEAFF. CDR3 nucleotides: TGCGCCAGCAGCGGCGGGGTAGGGGTAATGAACACTGAAGCTTTCTTT.

The chain has TRBV27 and TRBJ2-3; 11 bases map to TRBD2. This CDR3 spans 17 amino acids. J was trimmed by 4 bases and V by 5 bases; bases with no gene match: 11. Germline CDR1 is MNHEY and CDR2 is SMNVEV (reference sequence). The CDR3 region is CASSPLIAGGPADTQYF. As DNA, the CDR3 is TGTGCCAGCAGTCCCCTAATAGCGGGAGGGCCCGCAGATACGCAGTATTTT.

The chain combines TRBV19 with TRBJ2-1, with TRBD2 identical over 9 bases. V lost 6 bases and J lost 9; bases outside the gene matches: 9. This CDR3 comprises 14 residues. CDR1 LNHDA and CDR2 SQIVND come from the germline V gene (reference sequence). CDR3 in DNA: TGTGCCAGTAGACATAGCGGGAGAGGTATTGAGCAGTTCTTC. This codes for CASRHSGRGIEQFF.

This clone was counted a few times. V usage is TRBV5-1 and J usage is TRBJ1-5; 7 positions match TRBD1. The CDR3 spans 15 residues. The V segment lost 5 bases and the J segment 7 bases; nucleotides outside the gene matches: 12. Germline V gene sequence: CDR1 SGHRS, CDR2 YFSETQ. Here the CDR3 DNA reads TGCGCCAGCAGTCCCGGGACAGCCGATTCCCAGCCCCAGCATTTT. Translation gives CASSPGTADSQPQHF.

CDR3 residues: CASSLISAEQFF. CDR3 in DNA: TGTGCCAGCAGCTTAATTTCCGCGGAGCAGTTCTTC. The V gene is TRBV7-6, the J gene TRBJ2-1, with D hard to call. This CDR3 is 12 amino acids long. V gave up 2 bases and J gave up 10 bases, with 9 bases separating them. The germline V gene has CDR1 SGHVS and CDR2 FNYEAQ.

This rearrangement joins TRBV24-1 to TRBJ2-5, with 8 bases fitting TRBD1. The V and J ends lost 9 bases and 1 base, in that order; junction bases with no gene match: 6. Germline V gives CDR1 KGHDR, CDR2 SFDVKD. The length of the CDR3 is 14 residues. The CDR3 DNA follows: TGTGCCACCGAGAATGGACAGGGCCAAGAGACCCAGTACTTC. Amino acids: CATENGQGQETQYF.

This chain connects TRBV18 to TRBJ2-3, with 9 bases identical to TRBD2. The V and J ends lost 3 bases and 6 bases, in that order; junction bases with no gene match: 7. The germline V gene has CDR1 KGHSH and CDR2 LQKENI. The CDR3 extends over 15 amino acids. This CDR3 is CASSPDISGGDTQYF. The CDR3 DNA sequence: TGTGCCAGCTCACCTGACATCAGCGGGGGGGATACGCAGTATTTT.

This clone was detected only a few times. The chain has TRBV3-1 (or the pseudogene TRBV3-2) and TRBJ2-7; the match to TRBD2 covers 12 bases. The CDR3 runs to 15 residues. V trimming: 4 bases; J trimming: 5 bases; junction bases outside the gene matches: 6. Germline-derived CDR1 and CDR2 are LGHDT and YNNKEL (reference sequence). The CDR3 sequence: CASSRSSGGANEQYF. The CDR3, as DNA: TGTGCCAGCAGCCGCTCTAGCGGGGGGGCTAACGAGCAGTACTTC.